Below, one T cell receptor (beta chain) is given with its context. Its antigen is not known. The data were obtained in a study of T cell responses to AZD1222 COVID-19 vaccine. Background on the study: Doses given second, at about 4 or about 12 weeks, were pooled. Regarding the study as a whole: Among the donors, most were white British and more were female, and clonal diversity was possibly underestimated. Spike-specific TCR breadth and depth both grew after two AZD1222 doses. Spike regions recognized by vaccine-associated CD4 TCRs spanned the protein, led by 160-218 and 743-854.

This table comes from immunoSEQ multiplex PCR, and its TCRdb copy is limited to in-frame clones, with some not included. This sample yields 140,000 or so clones, of which about nine tenths are seen a single time; approximately 4.5% belongs to the top ten. V was shortened by 3 bases and J by 6 bases, with 21 bases between the two germline ends. CDR1 SGHDT and CDR2 YYEEEE come from the germline V gene. The CDR3 covers 16 residues. The sample in question was peripheral blood, obtained on day 0 of AZD1222 vaccination. V is TRBV5-6 and J is TRBJ1-2; the D gene is possibly TRBD1 (6 bases). The clonotype was recovered from an adult in good health. This CDR3 reads CASSYFGGARYDGYTF. The CDR3 DNA reads TGTGCCAGCAGCTACTTTGGGGGGGCTAGATATGATGGCTACACCTTC. Filled out from reference TRBV5-6 and TRBJ1-2, the complete variable domain reads DAGVTQSPTHLIKTRGQQVTLRCSPKSGHDTVSWYQQALGQGPQFIFQYYEEEERQRGNFPDRFSGHQFPNYSSELNVNALLLGDSALYLCASSYFGGARYDGYTFGSGTRLTVV.